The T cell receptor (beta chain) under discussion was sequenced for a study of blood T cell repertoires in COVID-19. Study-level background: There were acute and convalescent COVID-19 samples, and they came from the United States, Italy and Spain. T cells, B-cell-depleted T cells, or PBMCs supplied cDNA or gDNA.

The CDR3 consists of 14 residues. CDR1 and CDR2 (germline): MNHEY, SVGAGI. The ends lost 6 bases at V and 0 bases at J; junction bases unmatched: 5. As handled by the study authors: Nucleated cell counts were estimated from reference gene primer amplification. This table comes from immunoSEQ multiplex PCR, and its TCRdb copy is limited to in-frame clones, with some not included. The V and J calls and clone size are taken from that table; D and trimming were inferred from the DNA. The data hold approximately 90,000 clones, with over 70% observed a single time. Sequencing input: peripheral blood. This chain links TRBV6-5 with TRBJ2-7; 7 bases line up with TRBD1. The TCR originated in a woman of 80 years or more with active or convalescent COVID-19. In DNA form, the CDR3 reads TGTGCCAGCAGGACAGGGTGGGCCTCCTACGAGCAGTACTTC. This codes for CASRTGWASYEQYF.